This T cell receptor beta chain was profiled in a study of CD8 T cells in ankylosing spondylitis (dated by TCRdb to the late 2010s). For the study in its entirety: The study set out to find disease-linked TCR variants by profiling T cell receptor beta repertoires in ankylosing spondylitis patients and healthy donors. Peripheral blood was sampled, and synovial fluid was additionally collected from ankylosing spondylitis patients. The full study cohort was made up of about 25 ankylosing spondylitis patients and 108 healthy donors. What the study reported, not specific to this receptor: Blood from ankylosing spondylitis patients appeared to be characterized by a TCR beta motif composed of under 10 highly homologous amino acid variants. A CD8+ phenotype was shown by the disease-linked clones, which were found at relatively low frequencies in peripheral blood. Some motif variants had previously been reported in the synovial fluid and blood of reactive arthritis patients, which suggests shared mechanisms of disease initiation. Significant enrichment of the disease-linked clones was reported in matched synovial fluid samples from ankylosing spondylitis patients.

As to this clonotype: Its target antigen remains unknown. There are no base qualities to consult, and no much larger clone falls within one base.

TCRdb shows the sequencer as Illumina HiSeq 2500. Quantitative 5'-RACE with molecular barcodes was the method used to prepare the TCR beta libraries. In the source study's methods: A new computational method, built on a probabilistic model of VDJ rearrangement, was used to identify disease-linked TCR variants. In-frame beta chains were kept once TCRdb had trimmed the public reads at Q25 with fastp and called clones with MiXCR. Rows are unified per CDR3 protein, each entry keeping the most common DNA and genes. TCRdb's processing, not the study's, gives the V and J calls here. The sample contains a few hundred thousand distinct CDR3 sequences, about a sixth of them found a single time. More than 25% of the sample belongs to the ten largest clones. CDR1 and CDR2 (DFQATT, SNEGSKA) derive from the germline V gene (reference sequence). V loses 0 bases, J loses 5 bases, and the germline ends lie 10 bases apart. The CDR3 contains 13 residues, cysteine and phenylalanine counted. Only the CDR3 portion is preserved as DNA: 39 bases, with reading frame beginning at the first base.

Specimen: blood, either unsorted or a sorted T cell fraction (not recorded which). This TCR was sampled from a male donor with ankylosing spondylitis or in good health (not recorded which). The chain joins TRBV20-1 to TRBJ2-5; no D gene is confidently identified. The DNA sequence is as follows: TGCAGTGCTAGAGACCTGGTGGCCGAGACCCAGTACTTC. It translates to CSARDLVAETQYF.